This T cell receptor (beta chain) was recovered during a study of tumor-infiltrating lymphocytes in primary liver carcinoma (dated by TCRdb to about 2017). The study in broad terms: Hepatocellular carcinoma (four) or combined HCC and intrahepatic cholangiocarcinoma (one) was present in the five patients, who were three men and two women aged 30 to 69 years. Tumors of the five patients were stage T1-T3 N0M0 with maximum diameters of roughly 4.2 to 10 cm. Each sample produced roughly 3.65 to 7.5 million productive TCRbeta reads, and read depth showed no significant difference between tissue types. TCRbeta repertoire sequencing, expression microarrays and whole-exome sequencing were combined in the study across five regions of each liver tumor, with adjacent normal tissue and blood also included. A total of some 35 specimens from 5 patients underwent TCRbeta repertoire sequencing, comprising about 25 tumor regions, 5 adjacent noncancerous liver tissues and 5 peripheral blood samples. Agilent mRNA microarray profiling was performed on the roughly 24 tumor region samples to relate TCRbeta repertoire diversity to the local molecular phenotype. High reproducibility was observed for the technical replicate repertoires, with mean shared-clone rates approximately 0.9 and correlation coefficients above 0.98. What the work shows at the level of the full study, not this receptor alone: Only about 8-24% of top clones were present in all five regions of a tumor, suggesting spatial heterogeneity of tumor-infiltrating T cells. Bulk unsorted samples precluded comparing CD4+ and CD8+ T cell repertoires. A significantly larger repertoire fraction was made up by the top 250 clones in tumors than in blood (p = 0.039). Repertoire overlap was higher between tumor regions (mean around 36%) than tumor-adjacent (approximately 17%) or tumor-blood (about 14%) pairs, consistent with antigen-driven expansion. Because only the TCR beta chain was sequenced and unpaired alpha chains were not captured, true repertoire diversity is likely underestimated. The study included only four to six patients, and the authors note findings should be validated in a larger study.

The CDR3, from cysteine to phenylalanine, totals 14 residues. Only CDR3 DNA is held: 42 bases, read in frame from base 1. The germline V gene gives CDR1 as SQVTM and CDR2 as ANQGSEA. As for this clonotype: There is no known antigen for this receptor. A read error may account for a junction end that differs from germline.

Using a constant-region primer and ProtoScript II reverse transcriptase, TCRbeta-specific cDNA was reverse-transcribed from 500 to 650 ng total RNA. Three nested multiplex PCR rounds, following a slightly modified ARM-PCR procedure, were used to build the TCRbeta libraries. Multiplex TRBV1-TRBV30 forward primers and a Cbeta reverse primer were used in the first two PCR rounds, each of which was run for roughly 9 cycles. Sample barcodes and Illumina adapters were added in a final 25-cycle PCR with Deep VentR polymerase. Amplicons of 200-500 bp were gel-purified with a QIAquick gel extraction kit before sequencing. An Illumina HiSeq 2500 was used to sequence the TCRbeta amplicons with 250-bp paired-end reads. For the original study's pipeline: Quality trimming of reads was performed with Trimmomatic v0.33, and paired reads were merged with FLASH v1.2.11 so that full CDR3 sequences could be recovered. V, D and J germline segments were assigned to the rearranged TCRbeta sequences by MiGEC v1.2.1b. Clonotype statistics, along with Shannon-Wiener diversity indices, were calculated using VDJtools v1.0.0. Except for diversity analysis, only the 250 most abundant clonotypes of each sample were used in subsequent analyses to reduce sampling bias. In TCRdb, the public reads were trimmed at Q25 with fastp and aligned with MiXCR, with productive beta chains retained. Entries are consolidated by CDR3 protein sequence, retaining the most common genes and DNA. It is TCRdb's table, rather than the study itself, that gives the V and J calls and clone size. In this sample the table shows 100,000 to 150,000 distinct CDR3 sequences, around 60% of which occur a single time. The ten most abundant clones make up around 8.4% of the sample.

Without any cell sorting, total RNA and DNA were co-extracted from about 20-30 mg of bulk tissue using the AllPrep DNA/RNA mini kit. Between late 2015 and 2016, a handful of patients in China with histopathologically diagnosed primary liver carcinoma had surgical resection. At the time of sampling, the patients had chronic HBV infection and had not received any treatment. Each tumor was sampled at five spatially separated regions: the superior, inferior, left-lateral and right-lateral poles and the tumor centre. Histological examination found more than 75% viable tumor cells in every tumor sample. Pieces of fresh tumor and adjacent tissue were cut in half, with one half kept in RNAlater at -80 degrees C and the other half sent for histology.

The clonotype originates from a woman aged 60 to 75 with primary liver carcinoma and hepatitis B virus infection. Sequencing input: liver tumor tissue from sampling region 3. Reading the label with the study, this specimen's cell subset or site is: tumor region T3, left-lateral pole. The rearranged segments are TRBV29-1 and TRBJ2-3; 5 matching bases give a weak D call of TRBD2. The CDR3 region reads CSVDGPKGTDAQYF. The DNA sequence is given as TGTAGCGTTGATGGTCCAAAGGGCACAGATGCGCAGTATTTT.